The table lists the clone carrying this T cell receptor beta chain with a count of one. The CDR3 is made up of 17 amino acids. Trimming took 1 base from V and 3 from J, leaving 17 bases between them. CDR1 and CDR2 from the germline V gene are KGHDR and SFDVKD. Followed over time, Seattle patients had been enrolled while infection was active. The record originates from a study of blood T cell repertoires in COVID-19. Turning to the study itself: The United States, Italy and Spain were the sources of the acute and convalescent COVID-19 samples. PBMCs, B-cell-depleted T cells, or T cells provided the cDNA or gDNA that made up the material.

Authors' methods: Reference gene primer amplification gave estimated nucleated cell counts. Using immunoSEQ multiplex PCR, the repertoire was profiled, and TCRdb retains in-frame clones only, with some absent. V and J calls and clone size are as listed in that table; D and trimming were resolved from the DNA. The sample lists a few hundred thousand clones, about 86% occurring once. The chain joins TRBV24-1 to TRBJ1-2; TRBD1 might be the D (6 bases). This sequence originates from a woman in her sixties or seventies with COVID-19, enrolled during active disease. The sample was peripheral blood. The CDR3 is CATSDFRGTVVDYGYTF. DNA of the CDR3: TGTGCCACCAGTGATTTTAGGGGGACGGTCGTCGACTATGGCTACACCTTC.